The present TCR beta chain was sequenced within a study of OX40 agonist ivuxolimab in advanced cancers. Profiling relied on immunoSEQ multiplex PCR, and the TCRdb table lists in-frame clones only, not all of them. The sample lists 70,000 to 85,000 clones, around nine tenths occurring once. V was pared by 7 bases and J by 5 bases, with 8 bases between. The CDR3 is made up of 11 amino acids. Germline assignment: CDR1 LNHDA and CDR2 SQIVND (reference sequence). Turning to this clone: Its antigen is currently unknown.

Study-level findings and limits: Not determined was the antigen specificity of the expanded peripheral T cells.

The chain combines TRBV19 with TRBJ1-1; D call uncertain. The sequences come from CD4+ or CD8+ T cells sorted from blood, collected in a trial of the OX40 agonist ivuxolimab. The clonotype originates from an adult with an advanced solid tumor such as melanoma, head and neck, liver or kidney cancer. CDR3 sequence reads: CASMGKTEAFF. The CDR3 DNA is TGTGCCAGTATGGGAAAGACTGAAGCTTTCTTT. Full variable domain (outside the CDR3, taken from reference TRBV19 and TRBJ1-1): DGGITQSPKYLFRKEGQNVTLSCEQNLNHDAMYWYRQDPGQGLRLIYYSQIVNDFQKGDIAEGYSVSREKKESFPLTVTSAQKNPTAFYLCASMGKTEAFFGQGTRLTVV.